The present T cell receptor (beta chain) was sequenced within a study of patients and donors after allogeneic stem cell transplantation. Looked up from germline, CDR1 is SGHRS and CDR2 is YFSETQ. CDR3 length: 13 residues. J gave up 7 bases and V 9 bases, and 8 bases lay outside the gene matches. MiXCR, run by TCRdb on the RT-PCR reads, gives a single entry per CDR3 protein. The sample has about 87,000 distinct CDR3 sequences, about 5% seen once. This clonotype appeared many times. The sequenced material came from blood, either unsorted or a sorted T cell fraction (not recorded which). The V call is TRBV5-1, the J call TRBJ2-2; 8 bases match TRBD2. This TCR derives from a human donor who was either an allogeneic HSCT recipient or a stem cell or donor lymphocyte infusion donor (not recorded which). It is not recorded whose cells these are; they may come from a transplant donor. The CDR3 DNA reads TGCGCCACCCGGGGGGGCGCGCACGGGGAGCTGTTTTTT. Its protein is CATRGGAHGELFF.